This T cell receptor (beta chain) was recovered during a study of T cell responses to AZD1222 COVID-19 vaccine. The study's findings and limits: Epitopes outside B.1.351 and B.1.1.7 mutated regions reportedly drew nearly half of spike TCRs. White British ancestry dominated among donors, who included more females, and clonal diversity was possibly underestimated. Spike-specific TCR breadth rose after two AZD1222 doses, and depth rose as well. The study found vaccine-associated CD4 TCRs spanning spike, dominant at 160-218 and 743-854.

Note on this clone: The antigen remains undetermined.

Sequenced by immunoSEQ multiplex PCR; TCRdb stores in-frame clones only, minus some. This table holds some 94,000 clones, about 85% found once. Germline CDR1 and CDR2: SGHDT and YYEEEE. The CDR3 consists of 15 residues. The V end was cut by 0 bases, the J end by 6 bases, with 12 bases between. Source: peripheral blood, taken on day 0 of AZD1222 vaccination. The chain uses TRBV5-6 and TRBJ1-4, with D tentatively TRBD1 (5 bases). The clonotype originates from an adult in good health. This CDR3 reads CASSLAEGLDEKLFF. The CDR3 bases are TGTGCCAGCAGCTTGGCTGAGGGACTGGATGAAAAACTGTTTTTT.